This TCR beta chain was captured by sequencing in a study of radiation and T cells in renal cell carcinoma. Germline-derived CDR1 and CDR2 are MGHRA and YSYEKL. The germline V and J ends were trimmed by 4 bases and 0 bases, with 6 bases remaining between them. CDR3 length: 13 residues. As to time point: blood 2 weeks post-SBRT. Described treatment: 15 Gy SBRT to primary tumor, nephrectomy 4 weeks later. Clear cell pathology was present in this patient's renal cell carcinoma. Produced via immunoSEQ multiplex PCR; TCRdb's table is partial and in-frame only. Altogether 120,000 or so clones are present, around 80% being singletons, with the ten largest covering roughly 5%. General observations from the study: In blood, top tumor clones expanded by 2 weeks, shrinking by 4.

As regards this clone: The antigen is undetermined.

J is TRBJ1-1 and V is TRBV4-1; D possibly corresponds to TRBD1 (6 bases). The sequencing here drew on blood, taken from a patient whose treatment included radiotherapy and nephrectomy. This sequence originates from a man between 45 and 60 years old with renal cell carcinoma. In DNA form, the CDR3 reads TGCGCCAGCAGCCGGACAGTGAACACTGAAGCTTTCTTT. Protein product: CASSRTVNTEAFF.